This note documents a single T cell receptor beta chain sequence. Its antigen remains undetermined. Base qualities are not at hand, and no much larger clone is one base apart. After removal of 7 bases from V and 2 bases from J, the junction retains 4 bases not matched to a gene. Based on the germline V gene, the CDR1 and CDR2 sequences are SNHLY and FYNNEI. The cysteine opens and the phenylalanine closes a CDR3 of 13 amino acids. Here the CDR3 DNA is all that survives: 39 bases in frame from base 1. The sample belongs to a study of blood T cell repertoires in COVID-19 (dated by TCRdb to the early 2020s). Regarding the study in general: Samples covering the acute and convalescent phases of COVID-19 were provided by collaborators in the United States, Italy and Spain. The prospective study material was composed of cDNA or gDNA derived from T cells, B-cell-depleted T cells, or PBMCs. Subjects who had been exposed to COVID-19, were actively infected with it, or had recovered from it provided the deeply sampled blood TCRbeta repertoires that made up the dataset. The repertoires were released in a freely available public database intended as a resource for research on the immune response to SARS-CoV-2. Samples came from the ongoing ImmuneRACE study (first 160 participants) plus 1,254 subjects from 6 global collaborators. Sample metadata almost always included a de-identified subject ID, COVID-19 status, age in years and sex. Where available, HLA class I and class II types were taken from metadata supplied by the sample provider and were not determined by assay-based typing.

Participants in the prospective study were enrolled through a virtual design, were aged about 18 to 100 years, and lived in roughly 25 United States geographic areas. To assign participants to cohorts, the prospective study relied on clinical history that participants themselves reported in a screening survey and a study questionnaire. For ImmuneRACE Cohort 3, a participant was defined as recovered based on two consecutive negative NP/OP PCR tests, clearance by a healthcare professional, or resolution of symptoms. Each participant in the prospective study had whole blood, serum and a nasopharyngeal or oropharyngeal swab collected by mobile phlebotomists. Prospective study participants could optionally give additional blood draws and questionnaires over an approximately 2-month period. Before DNA extraction, prospective study blood samples were shipped either frozen or at room temperature. TCRbeta CDR3 regions were amplified from genomic DNA using the immunoSEQ Assay, a bias-controlled multiplex PCR. As for the authors' bioinformatics: The number of nucleated cells in each sample was estimated from the amplification of reference gene primers within the assay. Sequence reads were collapsed and filtered to measure the absolute abundance of every unique TCRbeta CDR3 rearrangement. Productive Simpson clonality was computed per sample as the square root of Simpson's diversity index over productive rearrangements. The source is immuneACCESS, and TCRdb retained only in-frame sequences with V and J called. Part of the clones is not carried over; for the studies checked, unresolved V genes explain less than half of this, and the remainder is unexplained. V and J calls and clone size are copied from that table; D and trimming were computed from the DNA. This sample has 200,000 or so clones in its table, and 87% of those were observed once. The ten largest clonotypes hold 10% to 13% of the sample.

General findings and caveats noted by the study authors: The quantity of clinical and demographic metadata differed by source and by participant and was supplied without curation.

This receptor chain uses TRBV2 and TRBJ1-1, with 7 bases in between that match TRBD1. This receptor was taken from a man aged 30 to 45 who had recovered from COVID-19. Material: PBMCs or T cells enriched from blood (not recorded which). The nucleotide sequence is given as TGTGCCAGCACGGGACAGAGAAACACTGAAGCTTTCTTT. Its amino acids are CASTGQRNTEAFF. The CDR3, completed at both ends by the reference TRBV2 and TRBJ1-1 genes, gives the full variable domain EPEVTQTPSHQVTQMGQEVILRCVPISNHLYFYWYRQILGQKVEFLVSFYNNEISEKSEIFDDQFSVERPDGSNFTLKIRSTKLEDSAMYFCASTGQRNTEAFFGQGTRLTVV.